Sequencing of this T cell receptor beta chain was carried out in a study of Graves' ophthalmopathy and Graves' hyperthyroidism. Amplification from RNA transcripts yielded the TCR beta CDR3 regions. HTBI primers primed a first-round RT-PCR, and a second-round multiplex PCR followed. TCRdb passed the multiplex PCR reads through MiXCR, listing each CDR3 protein once. The data show more than 300,000 distinct CDR3 sequences, about 17% seen once. In this sample, this clonotype turned up a few times. Aged 18 to 65, hyperthyroidism patients had new diagnoses of under 2 months' duration. In this cohort, patients with other autoimmune diseases, uncontrolled infections, pregnancy or lactation were excluded. The source is an adult woman with stable Graves' hyperthyroidism. The sequenced material came from peripheral blood.

CDR3 in amino acids: CASSPRDTAYGYTF. CDR3 sequence (DNA): TGTGCCAGCTCACCCCGGGACACGGCCTATGGCTACACCTTC. This chain uses TRBV18 with TRBJ1-2; tentatively, D is TRBD1 (6 bases). V lost 3 bases and J 4 bases, leaving 12 bases between the germline ends. The V gene's germline CDR1 is KGHSH and CDR2 LQKENI. The CDR3 totals 14 residues. Full variable domain (outside the CDR3, taken from reference TRBV18 and TRBJ1-2): NAGVMQNPRHLVRRRGQEARLRCSPMKGHSHVYWYRQLPEEGLKFMVYLQKENIIDESGMPKERFSAEFPKEGPSILRIQQVVRGDSAAYFCASSPRDTAYGYTFGSGTRLTVV.